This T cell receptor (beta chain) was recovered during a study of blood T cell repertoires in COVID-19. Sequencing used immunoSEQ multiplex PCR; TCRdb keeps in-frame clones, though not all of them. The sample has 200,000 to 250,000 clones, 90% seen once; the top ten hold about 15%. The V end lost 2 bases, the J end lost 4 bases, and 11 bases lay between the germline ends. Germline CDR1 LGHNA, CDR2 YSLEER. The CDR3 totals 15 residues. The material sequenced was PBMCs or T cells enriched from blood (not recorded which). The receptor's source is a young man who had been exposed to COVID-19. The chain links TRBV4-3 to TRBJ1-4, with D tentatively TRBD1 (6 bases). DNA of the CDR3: TGCGCCAGCAGCCAATCCTCAGGGGTTAATGAAAAACTGTTTTTT. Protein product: CASSQSSGVNEKLFF.